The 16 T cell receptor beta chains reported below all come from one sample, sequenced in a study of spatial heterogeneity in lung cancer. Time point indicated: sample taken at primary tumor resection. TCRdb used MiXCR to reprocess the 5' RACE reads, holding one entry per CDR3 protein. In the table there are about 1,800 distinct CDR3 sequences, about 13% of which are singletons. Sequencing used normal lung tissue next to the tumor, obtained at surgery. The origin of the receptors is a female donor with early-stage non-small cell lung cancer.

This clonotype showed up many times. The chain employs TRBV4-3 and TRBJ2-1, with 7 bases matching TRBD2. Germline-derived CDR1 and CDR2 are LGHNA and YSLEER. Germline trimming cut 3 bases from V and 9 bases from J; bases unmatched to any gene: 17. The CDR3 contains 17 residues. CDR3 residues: CASSHATGTTRRGEQFF. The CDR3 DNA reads TGCGCCAGCAGCCACGCTACCGGGACTACCAGGAGGGGTGAGCAGTTCTTC.

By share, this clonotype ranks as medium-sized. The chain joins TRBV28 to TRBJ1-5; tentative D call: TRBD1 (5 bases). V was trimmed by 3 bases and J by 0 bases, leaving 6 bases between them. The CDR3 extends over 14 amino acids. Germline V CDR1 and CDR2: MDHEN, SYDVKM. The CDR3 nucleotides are TGTGCCAGCAGTTTTGGGGGTAGCAATCAGCCCCAGCATTTT. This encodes CASSFGGSNQPQHF. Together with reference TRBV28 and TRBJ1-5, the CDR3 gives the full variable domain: DVKVTQSSRYLVKRTGEKVFLECVQDMDHENMFWYRQDPGLGLRLIYFSYDVKMKEKGDIPEGYSVSREKKERFSLILESASTNQTSMYLCASSFGGSNQPQHFGDGTRLSIL.

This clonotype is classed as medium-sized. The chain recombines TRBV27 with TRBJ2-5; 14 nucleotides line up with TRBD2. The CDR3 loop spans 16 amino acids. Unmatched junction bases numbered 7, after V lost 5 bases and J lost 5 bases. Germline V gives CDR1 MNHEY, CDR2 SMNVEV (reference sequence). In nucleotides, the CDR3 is TGTGCCAGCAGTCCCAGGGGACTAGCGGGAGTTGAGACCCAGTACTTC. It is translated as CASSPRGLAGVETQYF.

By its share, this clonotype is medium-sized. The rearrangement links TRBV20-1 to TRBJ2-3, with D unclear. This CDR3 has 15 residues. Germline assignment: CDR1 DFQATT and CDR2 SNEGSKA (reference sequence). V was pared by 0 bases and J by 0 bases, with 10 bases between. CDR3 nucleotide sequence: TGCAGTGCTAGAGATTGGGGTACTAGCACAGATACGCAGTATTTT. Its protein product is CSARDWGTSTDTQYF.

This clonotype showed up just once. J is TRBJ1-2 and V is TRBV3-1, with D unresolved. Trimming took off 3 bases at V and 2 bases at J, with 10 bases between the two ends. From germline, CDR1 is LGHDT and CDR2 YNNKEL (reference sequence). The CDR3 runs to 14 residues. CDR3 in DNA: TGTGCCAGCAGCCATACTGAGGGAAACTATGGCTACACCTTC. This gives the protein CASSHTEGNYGYTF.

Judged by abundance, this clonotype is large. The CDR3 sequence is CASSVEGTETDTQYF. In nucleotides, the CDR3 is TGTGCCAGCAGCGTAGAAGGGACCGAGACAGATACGCAGTATTTT. The chain uses TRBV9 and TRBJ2-3; D assignment may be TRBD1 or TRBD2 (5 bases each). V shed 0 bases and J shed 3 bases, with 11 bases lying between them. Germline V gene sequence: CDR1 SGDLS, CDR2 YYNGEE. The CDR3 has 15 residues.

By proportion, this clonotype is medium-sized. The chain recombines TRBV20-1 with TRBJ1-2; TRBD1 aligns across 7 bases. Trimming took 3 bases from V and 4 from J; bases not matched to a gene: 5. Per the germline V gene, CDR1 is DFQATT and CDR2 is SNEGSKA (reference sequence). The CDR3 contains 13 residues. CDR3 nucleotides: TGCAGTGCTAGGGAGACAGGGTCCTATGGCTACACCTTC. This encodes CSARETGSYGYTF.

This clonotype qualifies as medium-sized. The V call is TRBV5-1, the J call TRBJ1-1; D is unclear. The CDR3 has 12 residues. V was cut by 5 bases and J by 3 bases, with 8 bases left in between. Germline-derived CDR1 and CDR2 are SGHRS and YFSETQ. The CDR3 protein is CASRNMDTEAFF. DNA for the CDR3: TGCGCCAGCAGAAACATGGACACTGAAGCTTTCTTT.

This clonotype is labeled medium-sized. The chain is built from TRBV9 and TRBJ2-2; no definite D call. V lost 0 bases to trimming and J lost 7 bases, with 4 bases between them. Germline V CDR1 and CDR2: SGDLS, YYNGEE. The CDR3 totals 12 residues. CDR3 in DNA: TGTGCCAGCAGCGTAGTAAGCGGGGAGCTGTTTTTT. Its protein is CASSVVSGELFF.

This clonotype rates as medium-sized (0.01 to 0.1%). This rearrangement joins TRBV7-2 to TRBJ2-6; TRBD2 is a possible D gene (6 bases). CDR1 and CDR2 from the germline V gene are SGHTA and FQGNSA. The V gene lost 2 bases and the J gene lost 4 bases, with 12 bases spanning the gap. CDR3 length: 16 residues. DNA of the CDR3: TGTGCCAGCAGCTTACACCTAGCGCCGGGGGCCAACGTCCTGACTTTC. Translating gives CASSLHLAPGANVLTF.

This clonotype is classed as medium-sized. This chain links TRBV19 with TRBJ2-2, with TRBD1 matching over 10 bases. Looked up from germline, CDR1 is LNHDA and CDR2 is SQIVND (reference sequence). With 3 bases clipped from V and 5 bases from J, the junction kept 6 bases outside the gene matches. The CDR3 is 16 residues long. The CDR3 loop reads CASSIQGGQGTGELFF. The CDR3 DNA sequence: TGTGCCAGTAGTATCCAGGGGGGACAGGGGACCGGGGAGCTGTTTTTT.

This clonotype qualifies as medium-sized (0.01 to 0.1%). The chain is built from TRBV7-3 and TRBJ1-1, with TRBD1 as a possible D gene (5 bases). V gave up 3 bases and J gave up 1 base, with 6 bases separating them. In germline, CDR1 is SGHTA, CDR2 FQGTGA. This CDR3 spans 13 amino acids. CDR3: CASSLQGNTEAFF. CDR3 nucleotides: TGTGCCAGCAGCTTGCAGGGGAACACTGAAGCTTTCTTT. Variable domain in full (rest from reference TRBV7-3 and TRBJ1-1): GAGVSQTPSNKVTEKGKYVELRCDPISGHTALYWYRQSLGQGPEFLIYFQGTGAADDSGLPNDRFFAVRPEGSVSTLKIQRTERGDSAVYLCASSLQGNTEAFFGQGTRLTVV.

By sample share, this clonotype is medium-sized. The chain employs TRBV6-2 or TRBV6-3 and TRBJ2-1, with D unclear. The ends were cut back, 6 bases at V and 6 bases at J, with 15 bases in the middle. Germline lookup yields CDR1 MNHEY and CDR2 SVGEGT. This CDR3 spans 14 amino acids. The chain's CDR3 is CASSPYWSINEQFF. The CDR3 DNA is TGTGCCAGCAGCCCCTACTGGTCAATCAATGAGCAGTTCTTC.

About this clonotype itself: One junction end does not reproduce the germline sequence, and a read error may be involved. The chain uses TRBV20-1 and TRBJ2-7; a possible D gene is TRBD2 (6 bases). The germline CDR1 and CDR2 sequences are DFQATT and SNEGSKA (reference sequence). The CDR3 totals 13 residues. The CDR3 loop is CSARDGGPGSGIF. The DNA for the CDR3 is TGCAGTGCTAGAGATGGAGGGCCAGGGTCGGGAATCTTC.

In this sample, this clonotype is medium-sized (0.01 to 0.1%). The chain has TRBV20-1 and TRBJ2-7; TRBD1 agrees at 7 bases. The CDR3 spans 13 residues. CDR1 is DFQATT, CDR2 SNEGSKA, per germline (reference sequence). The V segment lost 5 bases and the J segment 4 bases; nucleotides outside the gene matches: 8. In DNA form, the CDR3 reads TGCAGTGCTTCTGACAGGGCCCCTTACGAGCAGTACTTC. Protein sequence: CSASDRAPYEQYF.

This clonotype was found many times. CDR3 region: CASSPDVEQFF. CDR3 bases: TGTGCCAGCAGCCCTGATGTCGAGCAGTTCTTC. The rearrangement links TRBV7-8 to TRBJ2-1; D not resolved. Trimming pared 5 bases from V and 10 bases from J, leaving 9 bases between. The CDR3 has 11 amino acids. Germline-derived CDR1 and CDR2 are SGHVS and FQNEAQ. Full variable domain (missing parts from reference TRBV7-8 and TRBJ2-1): GAGVSQSPRYKVAKRGQDVALRCDPISGHVSLFWYQQALGQGPEFLTYFQNEAQLDKSGLPSDRFFAERPEGSVSTLKIQRTQQEDSAVYLCASSPDVEQFFGPGTRLTVL.